This passage covers 25 T cell receptor beta chains from one sample sequenced in a study of blood T cells in healthy people across ages (dated by TCRdb to between 2015 and 2017). The library was built by means of 5' RACE. TCRdb shows the sequencer as Illumina HiSeq 2500. A second PCR of about 6 to 11 cycles was performed with a sample-barcoded 5' primer and a J-beta primer mix. TCRdb applied fastp at Q25 and MiXCR to the public reads, then kept only in-frame beta chains. Every distinct CDR3 protein forms one entry, paired with its most common genes and DNA. For this sample there are around 750,000 distinct CDR3 sequences; about 55% appear just once. Clones ranked in the top ten supply approximately 40% of the sample. Specimen: blood. All receptors come from an elderly man in good health.

In this sample, this clonotype turned up once. V is TRBV6-5 and J is TRBJ1-4, with D perhaps TRBD1 (5 bases). Germline lookup yields CDR1 MNHEY and CDR2 SVGAGI. The CDR3 contains 16 residues. V was shortened by 2 bases and J by 3 bases, with 13 bases between the two germline ends. The CDR3 loop reads CASSYGREGANEKLFF. CDR3 nucleotide sequence: TGTGCCAGCAGTTACGGACGGGAAGGGGCTAATGAAAAACTGTTTTTT.

This chain links TRBV27 with TRBJ2-7, with no clear D. V was trimmed by 5 bases and J by 0 bases, leaving 11 bases between them. Germline V lookup: CDR1 MNHEY, CDR2 SMNVEV (reference sequence). This CDR3 is 14 amino acids long. The CDR3 DNA reads TGTGCCAGCAGTCCACTGGCCAACTCCTACGAGCAGTACTTC. Translation: CASSPLANSYEQYF.

The chain has TRBV20-1 and TRBJ1-4; 11 nucleotides align to TRBD1. Losses at the gene ends were 7 bases for V and 8 bases for J; bases not matched to a gene: 6. Germline loops: CDR1 DFQATT, CDR2 SNEGSKA (reference sequence). CDR3 length: 13 amino acids. CDR3 nucleotides: TGCAGTGTTCCCGGGACAGGGGGAGAAAAACTGTTTTTT. This translates into CSVPGTGGEKLFF.

This chain connects TRBV13 to TRBJ1-6; D might be TRBD1 (5 bases). Germline assignment: CDR1 PRHDT and CDR2 FYEKMQ (reference sequence). The CDR3 covers 14 residues. The germline V and J ends were trimmed by 3 bases and 6 bases, with 9 bases remaining between them. The CDR3 is CASSLGQINSPLHF. The DNA of the CDR3 is TGTGCCAGCAGCTTGGGGCAGATTAATTCACCCCTCCACTTT.

The CDR3 protein is CASKDRSNQPQHF. The CDR3 DNA follows: TGTGCCAGCAAAGATCGGAGCAATCAGCCCCAGCATTTT. This chain connects TRBV27 to TRBJ1-5; no clear D gene. This CDR3 spans 13 amino acids. Germline V lookup: CDR1 MNHEY, CDR2 SMNVEV (reference sequence). With 7 bases removed from V and 1 base from J, the gap between germline ends came to 8 bases.

V is TRBV5-1 and J is TRBJ1-2, with 7 bases matching TRBD1. CDR3 size: 15 residues. V trimming: 4 bases; J trimming: 2 bases; junction bases outside the gene matches: 8. The V gene's germline CDR1 is SGHRS and CDR2 YFSETQ. The CDR3 spells CASSLTGSPNYGYTF. The CDR3 DNA follows: TGCGCCAGCAGCCTGACAGGGTCGCCGAACTATGGCTACACCTTC.

This clonotype was seen a handful of times. This chain uses TRBV7-2 with TRBJ2-4; the D gene is possibly TRBD2 (6 bases). The end of the DNA fits TRBJ2-7 better, so the J call may be wrong. This CDR3 is built from 14 residues. Germline V gives CDR1 SGHTA, CDR2 FQGNSA. The CDR3 DNA reads as TGTGCCAGCAGCTTAGTACGGGAGTTGTACGAGCAGTACTTC. Its translation: CASSLVRELYEQYF.

The CDR3 is CSARRPSDGNQPQHF. Written as DNA, the CDR3 is TGCAGTGCCAGACGGCCATCAGACGGCAATCAGCCCCAGCATTTT. The rearrangement joins TRBV20-1 to TRBJ1-5; no definite D call. The CDR3 loop spans 15 amino acids. Germline loops: CDR1 DFQATT, CDR2 SNEGSKA (reference sequence). Trimming pared 6 bases from V and 2 bases from J, leaving 17 bases between.

This clonotype was seen only a few times. The rearrangement uses TRBV7-9 and TRBJ2-7; D not resolved. The V gene's germline CDR1 is SEHNR and CDR2 FQNEAQ (reference sequence). The CDR3 has 15 residues. The V end was cut by 4 bases, the J end by 0 bases, with 13 bases between. The CDR3 DNA follows: TGTGCCAGCAGCTATGTCGAGTTGAGCTCCTACGAGCAGTACTTC. Translation: CASSYVELSSYEQYF. The complete variable domain, with remaining parts taken from reference TRBV7-9 and TRBJ2-7, reads DTGVSQNPRHKITKRGQNVTFRCDPISEHNRLYWYRQTLGQGPEFLTYFQNEAQLEKSRLLSDRFSAERPKGSFSTLEIQRTEQGDSAMYLCASSYVELSSYEQYFGPGTRLTVT.

The chain is built from TRBV2 and TRBJ2-7; the D call may be TRBD1 or TRBD2 (5 bases each). With 8 bases removed from V and 7 bases from J, the gap between germline ends came to 15 bases. This CDR3 has 12 amino acids. Per germline, CDR1 SNHLY and CDR2 FYNNEI. DNA of the CDR3: TGTGCCAGCCCCGGGGCAGGCTCAGAGCAGTACTTC. Protein sequence: CASPGAGSEQYF.

The gene calls are TRBV29-1 and TRBJ2-7; D not certain. V lost 4 bases and J 0 bases, leaving 13 bases between the germline ends. The germline CDR1 and CDR2 sequences are SQVTM and ANQGSEA. The length of the CDR3 is 14 residues. CDR3 sequence: CSVVRPFPSYEQYF. CDR3 DNA: TGCAGCGTTGTCAGGCCCTTCCCCTCCTACGAGCAGTACTTC.

This clonotype showed up just a few times. The chain links TRBV5-1 to TRBJ1-1; the D gene is possibly TRBD1 (6 bases). Germline loops: CDR1 SGHRS, CDR2 YFSETQ. CDR3 length: 15 amino acids. V was cut by 4 bases and J by 6 bases, with 19 bases left in between. CDR3 sequence (DNA): TGCGCCAGCAGCCTCGACCCCTCCCGACAGGCTGAAGCTTTCTTT. As protein: CASSLDPSRQAEAFF.

This clonotype was seen more than once but under ten times. The V and J genes are TRBV10-3 and TRBJ2-7; 8 positions agree with TRBD2. CDR1 ENHRY and CDR2 SYGVKD come from the germline V gene. This CDR3 region has 14 residues. The V and J ends lost 6 bases and 2 bases, in that order; junction bases with no gene match: 6. In DNA, the CDR3 is TGTGCCATCAGAGAAACTAGCGGCGCCTACGAGCAGTACTTC. Encoded protein: CAIRETSGAYEQYF.

The chain employs TRBV30 and TRBJ2-4; D not certain. Germline lookup yields CDR1 GTSNPN and CDR2 SVGIG (reference sequence). This CDR3 contains 13 residues. V was pared by 2 bases and J by 2 bases, with 7 bases between. The CDR3 bases are TGTGCCTGGAGTCGGCTTTCCAAAAACATTCAGTACTTC. Amino acids: CAWSRLSKNIQYF.

This sequence joins TRBV2 and TRBJ2-1; D is tentatively TRBD1 or TRBD2 (5 bases each). V was cut by 8 bases and J by 4 bases, with 12 bases left in between. Germline assignment: CDR1 SNHLY and CDR2 FYNNEI. There are 13 residues in the CDR3. This CDR3 is CASLWDPYNEQFF. CDR3 sequence (DNA): TGTGCCAGCTTGTGGGACCCTTACAATGAGCAGTTCTTC.

This sequence joins TRBV12-5 and TRBJ2-1, with D unresolved. There are 15 residues in the CDR3. V lost 2 bases to trimming and J lost 6 bases, with 14 bases between them. CDR1 and CDR2 from the germline V gene are LGHNT and FRNRAP. In DNA form, the CDR3 reads TGTGCTAGTGGTTTGCCGGCCCGAGGTTCCAATGAGCAGTTCTTC. Its translation is CASGLPARGSNEQFF.

The chain combines TRBV7-9 with TRBJ2-5, with 7 nucleotides matching TRBD2. Germline V gene sequence: CDR1 SEHNR, CDR2 FQNEAQ (reference sequence). With V trimmed by 2 bases and J by 5 bases, 5 bases remained unmatched. The CDR3 covers 14 residues. DNA for the CDR3: TGTGCCAGCAGCTTAACCAGGGAGGGGGAGACCCAGTACTTC. Protein: CASSLTREGETQYF.

The chain recombines TRBV2 with TRBJ2-5; no reliable D call. Germline V gives CDR1 SNHLY, CDR2 FYNNEI. V dropped 7 bases and J dropped 5 bases, with 14 bases sitting between them. CDR3 length: 13 residues. The CDR3 here is CASNQARRETQYF. In DNA, the CDR3 is TGTGCCAGCAATCAAGCGCGTCGGGAGACCCAGTACTTC.

The chain joins TRBV27 to TRBJ1-6; D is unclear. This CDR3 comprises 13 residues. V dropped 6 bases and J dropped 10 bases, with 13 bases sitting between them. Looked up from germline, CDR1 is MNHEY and CDR2 is SMNVEV (reference sequence). CDR3 protein: CASRNRAGSPLHF. CDR3 DNA: TGTGCCAGCAGGAATCGGGCCGGATCACCCCTCCACTTT.

The chain combines TRBV5-1 with TRBJ2-1, with 9 positions matching TRBD2. V was pared by 4 bases and J by 8 bases, with 7 bases of the junction left unmatched. The CDR3 is made up of 14 amino acids. Germline V gives CDR1 SGHRS, CDR2 YFSETQ. This chain's CDR3 is CASSPGLAFDEQFF. CDR3 DNA: TGCGCCAGCAGCCCGGGACTAGCCTTTGATGAGCAGTTCTTC.

The chain recombines TRBV12-3 or TRBV12-4 with TRBJ2-1; 13 positions match TRBD2. V was pared by 6 bases and J by 5 bases, with 4 bases of the junction left unmatched. The CDR3 extends over 15 amino acids. The CDR3 reads CASRSTSGRHNEQFF. The CDR3 coding sequence is TGTGCCAGCAGGTCGACTAGCGGGAGGCACAATGAGCAGTTCTTC.

The rearrangement links TRBV12-3 or TRBV12-4 to TRBJ1-1; unclear D gene. CDR3 length: 11 amino acids. V lost 10 bases and J 6 bases, leaving 12 bases between the germline ends. CDR3: CATRVIAEAFF. The CDR3 DNA reads TGTGCCACAAGGGTAATCGCTGAAGCTTTCTTT.

V is TRBV29-1 and J is TRBJ1-2; tentatively, D is TRBD1 (5 bases). The CDR3 is 14 residues long. Germline CDR1 and CDR2: SQVTM and ANQGSEA. V was shortened by 7 bases and J by 0 bases, with 15 bases between the two germline ends. CDR3 coding DNA: TGCAGCGCCCGGGGCGGAGGCGCTAACTATGGCTACACCTTC. Translation: CSARGGGANYGYTF.

This clonotype was recorded a few times. As DNA, the CDR3 is TGCAGCGTTGAGACAGATCATTACTATAATTCACCCCTCCACTTT. This codes for CSVETDHYYNSPLHF. V is TRBV29-1 and J is TRBJ1-6, with D perhaps TRBD1 (5 bases). This CDR3 spans 15 amino acids. The V gene's germline CDR1 is SQVTM and CDR2 ANQGSEA. Trimming left V 3 bases short and J 3 bases short, with 12 bases between.

This clonotype has a handful of counts. The chain joins TRBV15 to TRBJ1-2; possible D gene TRBD1, 5 bases. CDR3 length: 15 residues. V gave up 0 bases and J gave up 4 bases, with 12 bases separating them. The germline V gene encodes CDR1 LNHNV and CDR2 YYDKDF (reference sequence). The CDR3 DNA sequence: TGTGCCACCAGCAGAGATGTAGGGGCAGTCTATGGCTACACCTTC. Translated, it gives CATSRDVGAVYGYTF.